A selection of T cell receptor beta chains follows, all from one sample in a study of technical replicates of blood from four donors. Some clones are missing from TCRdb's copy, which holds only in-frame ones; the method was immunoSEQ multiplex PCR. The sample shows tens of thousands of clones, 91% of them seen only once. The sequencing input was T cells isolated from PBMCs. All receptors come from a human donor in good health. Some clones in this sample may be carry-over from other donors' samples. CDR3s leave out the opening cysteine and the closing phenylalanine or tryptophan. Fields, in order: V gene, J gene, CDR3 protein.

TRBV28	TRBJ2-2	ASSLPGLAFTGELF
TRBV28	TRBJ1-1	AGLDRDSAEAF
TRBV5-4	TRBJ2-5	ASSLGRGARETQY
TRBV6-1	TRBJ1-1	ASNPRLLNTEAF
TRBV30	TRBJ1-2	AWSMAPNYGYT
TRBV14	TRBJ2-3	ASSRTGTVIMDTQY
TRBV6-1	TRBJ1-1	ASSEMGQTSRTEAF
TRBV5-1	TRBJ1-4	ASSSDGHNEKLF
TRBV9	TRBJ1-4	ASSERTDLNEKLF
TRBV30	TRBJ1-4	AWGSGPSPQNEKLF
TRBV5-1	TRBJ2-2	ASSLKIAGGYTGELF
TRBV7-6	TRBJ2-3	ASSLAPSLSDTQY
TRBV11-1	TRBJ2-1	ASSLKRGGTDHNNEQF